The 23 T cell receptor beta chains reported below all come from one sample, sequenced in a study of cytomegalovirus exposure and HLA in healthy donors. With 60 Vbeta and 13 Jbeta primers, the PCR was carried out. Sequencing used immunoSEQ multiplex PCR; TCRdb keeps in-frame clones, though not all of them. Here the sample table reports over 150,000 clones. Sequences were obtained from PBMCs. The receptors stem from a boy between 10 and 17 years old in good health and CMV-seronegative.

As regards this clone: The sample holds other DNA sequences that translate to the same CDR3. The rearrangement uses TRBV2 and TRBJ1-5, with TRBD1 matching over 7 bases. The CDR3 contains 14 residues. With V trimmed by 4 bases and J by 4 bases, 4 bases remained unmatched. Germline V gene data show CDR1 as SNHLY and CDR2 as FYNNEI. Written as DNA, the CDR3 is TGTGCCAGCAGTGGACAGGGTGGGAATCAGCCCCAGCATTTT. Amino acid sequence: CASSGQGGNQPQHF.

V is TRBV9 and J is TRBJ1-6; TRBD1 is a possible D gene (5 bases). The CDR3 has 16 amino acids. Germline values: CDR1 SGDLS, CDR2 YYNGEE. The germline V and J ends were trimmed by 4 bases and 1 base, with 12 bases remaining between them. Here the CDR3 reads CASSPDHRSYNSPLHF. CDR3 coding DNA: TGTGCCAGCAGCCCCGACCACAGGTCCTATAATTCACCCCTCCACTTT.

This chain uses TRBV5-1 with TRBJ1-1; D is unclear. The CDR3 length is 15 residues. The germline V and J ends were trimmed by 0 bases and 3 bases, with 12 bases remaining between them. Germline CDR1 and CDR2: SGHRS and YFSETQ. The CDR3 nucleotides read TGCGCCAGCAGCTTGGGCTTTGGAGGTGACACTGAAGCTTTCTTT. This gives the protein CASSLGFGGDTEAFF.

The chain combines TRBV5-6 with TRBJ2-6; TRBD1 matches 7 bases. This CDR3 comprises 16 residues. The V gene end was trimmed by 4 bases and the J gene end by 0 bases; junction bases not matched to a gene: 4. CDR1 and CDR2 from the germline V gene are SGHDT and YYEEEE. The CDR3 here is CASSRDSFSGANVLTF. In nucleotides, the CDR3 is TGTGCCAGCAGCCGGGACAGTTTCTCTGGGGCCAACGTCCTGACTTTC.

The gene calls are TRBV4-3 and TRBJ1-1, with 8 bases identical to TRBD1. The CDR3 loop spans 14 amino acids. V was clipped by 1 base and J by 3 bases; unmatched bases: 1. In germline, CDR1 is LGHNA, CDR2 YSLEER. The CDR3 reads CASSQATGDTEAFF. The CDR3 nucleotides read TGCGCCAGCAGCCAAGCGACAGGGGACACTGAAGCTTTCTTT.

The chain recombines TRBV10-3 with TRBJ2-3, with TRBD2 identical over 15 bases. The V and J ends lost 4 bases and 9 bases, in that order; junction bases with no gene match: 2. Germline values: CDR1 ENHRY, CDR2 SYGVKD. This CDR3 has 14 amino acids. The CDR3 reads CAISGTSGGDTQYF. Written as DNA, the CDR3 is TGTGCCATCAGTGGGACTAGCGGGGGGGACACGCAGTATTTT.

The chain uses TRBV2 and TRBJ2-5, with 14 bases that match TRBD2. CDR1 SNHLY and CDR2 FYNNEI come from the germline V gene. This CDR3 is built from 17 residues. V lost 1 base, J lost 5 bases, and 6 bases stayed unmatched. The CDR3, as DNA: TGTGCCAGCAGTGAAGGACTAGCGGGGGGGCCGGGGGAGACCCAGTACTTC. Its protein is CASSEGLAGGPGETQYF.

The chain has TRBV28 and TRBJ2-1; 7 bases match TRBD2. J was trimmed by 7 bases and V by 3 bases; bases with no gene match: 9. Germline-derived CDR1 and CDR2 are MDHEN and SYDVKM. The CDR3 consists of 15 residues. CDR3 region: CASSFGGTSANEQFF. In DNA form, the CDR3 reads TGTGCCAGCAGTTTCGGTGGTACTAGCGCGAATGAGCAGTTCTTC.

The chain is built from TRBV30 and TRBJ1-4; D possibly corresponds to TRBD1 (6 bases). V lost 5 bases, J lost 10 bases, and 23 bases lay in between. The CDR3 spans 15 residues. Per germline, CDR1 GTSNPN and CDR2 SVGIG (reference sequence). CDR3 region: CAWSHTGSGGGKLFF. The CDR3 DNA reads TGTGCCTGGTCTCATACAGGGTCGGGAGGTGGAAAACTGTTTTTT.

This chain uses TRBV19 with TRBJ1-1; 12 positions agree with TRBD1. J was trimmed by 7 bases and V by 6 bases; bases with no gene match: 9. Germline loops: CDR1 LNHDA, CDR2 SQIVND (reference sequence). This CDR3 comprises 15 residues. The CDR3 loop reads CASRATGQGAGEAFF. As DNA, the CDR3 is TGTGCCAGTAGAGCTACGGGACAGGGGGCAGGTGAAGCTTTCTTT. Drawing the rest from reference TRBV19 and TRBJ1-1, the complete variable domain is DGGITQSPKYLFRKEGQNVTLSCEQNLNHDAMYWYRQDPGQGLRLIYYSQIVNDFQKGDIAEGYSVSREKKESFPLTVTSAQKNPTAFYLCASRATGQGAGEAFFGQGTRLTVV.

The CDR3 DNA follows: TGTGCCAGCTCACCGATAGCCGGGGAGCTGTTTTTT. This codes for CASSPIAGELFF. The chain combines TRBV18 with TRBJ2-2; D is undetermined. Trimming shortened V by 3 bases and J by 6 bases, and 5 bases separated the two germline ends. The germline CDR1 and CDR2 sequences are KGHSH and LQKENI. This CDR3 is 12 amino acids long.

The chain employs TRBV6-5 and TRBJ1-2; D not resolved. The germline V gene encodes CDR1 MNHEY and CDR2 SVGAGI. This CDR3 region has 12 residues. V was pared by 10 bases and J by 6 bases, with 15 bases between. The CDR3 region is CATLGRPDGYTF. The CDR3 region has the DNA TGTGCCACCCTGGGCCGGCCGGATGGCTACACCTTC.

The chain is built from TRBV15 and TRBJ1-5, with TRBD1 identical over 7 bases. The CDR3 spans 17 residues. V shed 5 bases and J 2 bases; nucleotides not matched to a gene: 12. Germline CDR1 reads LNHNV; CDR2 reads YYDKDF (reference sequence). CDR3 coding DNA: TGTGCCACCAGCCGAACCTCAAGTACAGGGGGCAATCAGCCCCAGCATTTT. This gives the protein CATSRTSSTGGNQPQHF.

The chain recombines TRBV10-3 with TRBJ2-5; D possibly corresponds to TRBD2 (6 bases). The CDR3 runs 11 residues. Trimming cost V 3 bases and J 11 bases, with 10 bases left between them. The V gene's germline CDR1 is ENHRY and CDR2 SYGVKD. The CDR3 DNA reads TGTGCCATCAGTGAAGGCGGGGAGCAGTACTTC. Protein product: CAISEGGEQYF.

The genes are TRBV7-8 and TRBJ1-1; D is undetermined. Trimming shortened V by 0 bases and J by 1 base, and 3 bases separated the two germline ends. CDR3 length: 13 amino acids. In germline, CDR1 is SGHVS, CDR2 FQNEAQ. The CDR3 region is CASSLARNTEAFF. DNA for the CDR3: TGTGCCAGCAGCTTAGCCCGGAACACTGAAGCTTTCTTT.

CDR3 in amino acids: CASRRKGVGYTF. The CDR3 region has the DNA TGCGCCAGCAGGCGTAAGGGGGTGGGCTACACCTTC. This chain joins TRBV23-1 and TRBJ1-2; D possibly corresponds to TRBD1 (6 bases). TRBV23-1 is placed among ORFs of uncertain function. V lost 6 bases and J lost 8, with 13 bases in between. This CDR3 region has 12 residues.

DNA for the CDR3: TGTGCCAGCAGCACTCGCGGCGCAGATACGCAGTATTTT. As protein: CASSTRGADTQYF. This sequence joins TRBV7-2 and TRBJ2-3; D ambiguous. Looked up from germline, CDR1 is SGHTA and CDR2 is FQGNSA. This CDR3 contains 13 residues. Trimming removed 5 bases from V and 4 bases from J, with 10 bases in between.

The chain employs TRBV6-9 and TRBJ2-5; tentative D call: TRBD1 (6 bases). The end of the DNA fits TRBJ2-7 better, so the J call may be wrong. Per the germline V gene, CDR1 is MNHGY and CDR2 is SVAAGI. This CDR3 contains 17 residues. The DNA for the CDR3 is TGTGCCAGCAGCCTAAGGACAGCCGATGGGAGCTCCTACGAGCAGTACTTC. Its translation: CASSLRTADGSSYEQYF.

The chain employs TRBV9 and TRBJ2-3; 7 positions match TRBD2. CDR3 size: 14 residues. Germline loops: CDR1 SGDLS, CDR2 YYNGEE. Trimming at V came to 0 bases and at J to 14 bases, leaving 12 bases not matched to a gene. The CDR3 spells CASSVAWDGGEMYF. DNA of the CDR3: TGTGCCAGCAGCGTAGCTTGGGATGGGGGGGAAATGTATTTT.

The chain joins TRBV5-1 to TRBJ2-5; D is perhaps TRBD2 (5 bases). The CDR3 loop spans 15 amino acids. Germline values: CDR1 SGHRS, CDR2 YFSETQ. V lost 0 bases, J lost 5 bases, and 14 bases lay in between. For the CDR3, the DNA is TGCGCCAGCAGCTTGGAACGGAGGACTGGGGAGACCCAGTACTTC. It is translated as CASSLERRTGETQYF.

The chain uses TRBV27 and TRBJ2-7; D is perhaps TRBD2 (6 bases). Trimming shortened V by 5 bases and J by 6 bases, and 20 bases separated the two germline ends. The CDR3 covers 15 residues. Germline CDR1 is MNHEY and CDR2 is SMNVEV (reference sequence). The CDR3 DNA follows: TGTGCCAGCAGTGCATACCGGGACTCTGGAGGCGAGCAGTACTTC. It is translated as CASSAYRDSGGEQYF.

The rearrangement links TRBV28 to TRBJ2-7; perhaps TRBD2 as D (5 bases). CDR1 MDHEN and CDR2 SYDVKM come from the germline V gene. The CDR3 is made up of 14 amino acids. V was trimmed by 6 bases and J by 2 bases, leaving 14 bases between them. CDR3 DNA: TGTGCCAGCAGCCAGAACGACGGGACCTACGAGCAGTACTTC. Protein product: CASSQNDGTYEQYF.

This chain joins TRBV10-3 and TRBJ1-2, with 7 bases that match TRBD1. CDR3 size: 15 residues. V gave up 4 bases and J gave up 5 bases; unmatched junction bases: 10. Germline loops: CDR1 ENHRY, CDR2 SYGVKD. The CDR3 region has the DNA TGTGCCATCAGTGGCCGACAGGGAGAGAGGTATGGCTACACCTTC. It translates to CAISGRQGERYGYTF.